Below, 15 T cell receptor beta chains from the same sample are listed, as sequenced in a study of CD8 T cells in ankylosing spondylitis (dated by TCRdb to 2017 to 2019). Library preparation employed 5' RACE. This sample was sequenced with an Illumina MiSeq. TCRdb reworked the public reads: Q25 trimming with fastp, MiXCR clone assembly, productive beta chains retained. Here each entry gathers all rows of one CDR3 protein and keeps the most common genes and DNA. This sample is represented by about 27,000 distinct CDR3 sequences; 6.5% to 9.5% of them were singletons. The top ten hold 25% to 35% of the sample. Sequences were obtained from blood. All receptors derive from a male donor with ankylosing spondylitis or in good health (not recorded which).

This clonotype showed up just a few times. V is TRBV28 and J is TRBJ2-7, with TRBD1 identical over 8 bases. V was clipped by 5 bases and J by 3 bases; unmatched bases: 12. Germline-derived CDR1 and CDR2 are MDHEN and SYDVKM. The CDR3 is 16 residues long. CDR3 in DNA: TGTGCCAGCAGTCCCTTAGGGACAGGACTTTTCTACGAGCAGTACTTC. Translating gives CASSPLGTGLFYEQYF.

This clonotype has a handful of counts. The chain's CDR3 is CASSLSRGNEKLFF. CDR3 DNA sequence: TGTGCCAGCAGCTTGTCTAGGGGGAATGAAAAACTGTTTTTT. The chain uses TRBV7-2 and TRBJ1-4; D possibly corresponds to TRBD1 (6 bases). The germline gives CDR1 SGHTA, CDR2 FQGNSA. V was clipped by 3 bases and J by 5 bases, with 10 bases between them. CDR3 length equals 14 residues.

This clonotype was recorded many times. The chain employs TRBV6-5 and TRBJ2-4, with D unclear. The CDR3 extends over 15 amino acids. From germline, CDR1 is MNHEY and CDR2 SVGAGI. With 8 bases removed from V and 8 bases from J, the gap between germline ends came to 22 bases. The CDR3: CASGQTRSPRDIQYF. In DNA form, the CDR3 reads TGTGCCAGCGGCCAGACCCGGTCCCCTAGGGACATTCAGTACTTC.

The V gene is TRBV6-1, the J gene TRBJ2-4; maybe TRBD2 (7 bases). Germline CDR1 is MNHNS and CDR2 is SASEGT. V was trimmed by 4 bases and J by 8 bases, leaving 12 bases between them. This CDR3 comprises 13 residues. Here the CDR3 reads CASSARGADIQYF. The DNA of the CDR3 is TGTGCCAGCAGTGCCCGGGGGGCGGACATTCAGTACTTC.

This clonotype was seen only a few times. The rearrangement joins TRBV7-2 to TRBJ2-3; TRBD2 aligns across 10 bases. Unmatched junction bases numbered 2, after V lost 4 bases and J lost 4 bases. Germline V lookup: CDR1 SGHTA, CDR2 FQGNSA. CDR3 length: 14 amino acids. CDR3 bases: TGTGCCAGCAGCTACAGCGGGAGGGCAGATACGCAGTATTTT. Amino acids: CASSYSGRADTQYF.

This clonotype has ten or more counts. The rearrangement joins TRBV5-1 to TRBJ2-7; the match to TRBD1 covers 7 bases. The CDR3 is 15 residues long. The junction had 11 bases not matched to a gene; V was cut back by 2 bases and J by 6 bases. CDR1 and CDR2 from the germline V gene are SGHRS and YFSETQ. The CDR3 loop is CASSFLQGSLSEQYF. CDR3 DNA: TGCGCCAGCAGCTTTCTACAGGGGAGCTTATCCGAGCAGTACTTC.

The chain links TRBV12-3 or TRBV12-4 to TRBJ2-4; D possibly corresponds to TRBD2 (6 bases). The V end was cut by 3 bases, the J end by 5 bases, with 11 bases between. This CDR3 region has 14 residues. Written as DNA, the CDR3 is TGTGCCAGCAGTTTGGATGGGAGGCAAAACATTCAGTACTTC. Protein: CASSLDGRQNIQYF.

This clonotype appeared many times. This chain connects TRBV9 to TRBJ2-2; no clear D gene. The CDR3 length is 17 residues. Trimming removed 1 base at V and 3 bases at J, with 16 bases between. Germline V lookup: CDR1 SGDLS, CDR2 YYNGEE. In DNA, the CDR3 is TGTGCCAGCAGCGTACCGTACGTGGGTTACGACACCGGGGAGCTGTTTTTT. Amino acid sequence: CASSVPYVGYDTGELFF.

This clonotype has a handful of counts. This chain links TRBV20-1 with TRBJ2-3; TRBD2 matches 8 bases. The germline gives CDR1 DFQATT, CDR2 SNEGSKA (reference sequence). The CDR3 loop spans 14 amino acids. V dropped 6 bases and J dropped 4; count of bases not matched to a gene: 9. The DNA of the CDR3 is TGCAGTGCCCGGACTAGCTTCGGGGCAGATACGCAGTATTTT. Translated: CSARTSFGADTQYF.

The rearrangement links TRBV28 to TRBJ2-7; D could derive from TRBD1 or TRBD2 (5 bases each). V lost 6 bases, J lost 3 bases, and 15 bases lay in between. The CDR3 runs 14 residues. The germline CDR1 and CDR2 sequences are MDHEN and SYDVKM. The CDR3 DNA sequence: TGTGCCAGCAGGTCCGGGACGGAAATCTACGAGCAGTACTTC. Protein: CASRSGTEIYEQYF.

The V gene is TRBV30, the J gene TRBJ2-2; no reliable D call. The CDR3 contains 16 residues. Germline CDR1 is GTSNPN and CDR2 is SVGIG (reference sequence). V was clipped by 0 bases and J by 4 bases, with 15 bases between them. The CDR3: CAWSVPRASGTGELFF. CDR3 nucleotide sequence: TGTGCCTGGAGTGTACCACGGGCCTCGGGCACCGGGGAGCTGTTTTTT.

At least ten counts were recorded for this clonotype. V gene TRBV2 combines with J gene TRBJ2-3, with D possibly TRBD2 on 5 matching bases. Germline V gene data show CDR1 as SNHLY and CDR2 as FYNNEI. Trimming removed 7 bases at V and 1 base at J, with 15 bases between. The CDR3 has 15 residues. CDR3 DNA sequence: TGTGCCAGCATTCGATCGGGGTTCGGCACAGATACGCAGTATTTT. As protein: CASIRSGFGTDTQYF.

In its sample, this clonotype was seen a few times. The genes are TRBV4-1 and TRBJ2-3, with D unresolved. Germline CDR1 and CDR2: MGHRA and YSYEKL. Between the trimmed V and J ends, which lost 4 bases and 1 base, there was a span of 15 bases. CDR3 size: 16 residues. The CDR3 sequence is CASSPRAQTGTDTQYF. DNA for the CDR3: TGCGCCAGCAGCCCCCGGGCCCAGACTGGCACAGATACGCAGTATTTT.

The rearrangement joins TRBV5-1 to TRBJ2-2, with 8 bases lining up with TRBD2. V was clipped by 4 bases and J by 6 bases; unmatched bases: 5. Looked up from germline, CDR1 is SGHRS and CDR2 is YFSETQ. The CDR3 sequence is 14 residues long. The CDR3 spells CASSLVGLAGELFF. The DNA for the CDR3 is TGCGCCAGCAGCCTGGTGGGACTAGCCGGGGAGCTGTTTTTT.

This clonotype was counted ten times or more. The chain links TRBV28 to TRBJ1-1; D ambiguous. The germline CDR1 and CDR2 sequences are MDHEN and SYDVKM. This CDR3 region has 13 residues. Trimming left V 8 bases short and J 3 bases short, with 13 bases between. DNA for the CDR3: TGTGCCAGCTGGAGGGATTTGGACACTGAAGCTTTCTTT. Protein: CASWRDLDTEAFF.